One sample yielded the 6 T cell receptor beta chains listed below, sequenced in a study of blood T cell repertoires in COVID-19. This table comes from immunoSEQ multiplex PCR, and its TCRdb copy is limited to in-frame clones, with some not included. The table lists around 150,000 clones, roughly 84% of them singletons, with over 5% in the top ten. Input material: PBMCs or T cells enriched from blood (not recorded which). The receptors were gathered from a man aged 65 to 79 who had been exposed to COVID-19.

This chain uses TRBV7-2 with TRBJ1-5, with D unclear. Looked up from germline, CDR1 is SGHTA and CDR2 is FQGNSA. Trimming pared 1 base from V and 6 bases from J, leaving 7 bases between. There are 13 residues in the CDR3. DNA of the CDR3: TGTGCCAGCAGCTTAGTAACTGGTCAGCCCCAGCATTTT. It translates to CASSLVTGQPQHF.

This chain links TRBV28 with TRBJ1-2; the D gene is possibly TRBD1 (6 bases). Germline assignment: CDR1 MDHEN and CDR2 SYDVKM. The germline V and J ends were trimmed by 7 bases and 1 base, with 13 bases remaining between them. CDR3 length: 14 amino acids. The CDR3 bases are TGTGCCAGCACCCCGGACAGAGTTAACTATGGCTACACCTTC. This gives the protein CASTPDRVNYGYTF.

The chain uses TRBV7-2 and TRBJ2-7; 10 nucleotides agree with TRBD1. Germline loops: CDR1 SGHTA, CDR2 FQGNSA. With 3 bases clipped from V and 7 bases from J, the junction kept 6 bases outside the gene matches. CDR3 length equals 14 residues. CDR3 DNA: TGTGCCAGCAGCTTGCTGGACAGGGGGGGAGAGCAGTACTTC. It specifies CASSLLDRGGEQYF.

This clone was detected a few times. The chain is built from TRBV18 and TRBJ1-2; the match to TRBD1 covers 7 bases. The CDR3 is made up of 14 amino acids. Trimming cost V 6 bases and J 0 bases; bases outside gene matches: 4. Germline V gene sequence: CDR1 KGHSH, CDR2 LQKENI. The CDR3 loop is CASSWDSTNYGYTF. Here the CDR3 DNA reads TGTGCCAGCTCGTGGGACAGCACTAACTATGGCTACACCTTC. Supplemented by reference TRBV18 and TRBJ1-2, the full variable domain reads NAGVMQNPRHLVRRRGQEARLRCSPMKGHSHVYWYRQLPEEGLKFMVYLQKENIIDESGMPKERFSAEFPKEGPSILRIQQVVRGDSAAYFCASSWDSTNYGYTFGSGTRLTVV.

The rearrangement uses TRBV19 and TRBJ2-1, with D possibly TRBD2 on 6 matching bases. The CDR3 consists of 18 residues. Germline CDR1 LNHDA, CDR2 SQIVND (reference sequence). Between the trimmed V and J ends, which lost 3 bases and 0 bases, there was a span of 18 bases. CDR3 sequence reads: CASSISGLIGASYNEQFF. CDR3 in DNA: TGTGCCAGTAGTATTAGCGGTCTAATTGGGGCCTCCTACAATGAGCAGTTCTTC. Together with reference TRBV19 and TRBJ2-1, the CDR3 gives the full variable domain: DGGITQSPKYLFRKEGQNVTLSCEQNLNHDAMYWYRQDPGQGLRLIYYSQIVNDFQKGDIAEGYSVSREKKESFPLTVTSAQKNPTAFYLCASSISGLIGASYNEQFFGPGTRLTVL.

This chain uses TRBV2 with TRBJ2-5, with TRBD2 matching over 7 bases. The germline CDR1 and CDR2 sequences are SNHLY and FYNNEI. Trimming took 7 bases from V and 5 from J; bases not matched to a gene: 4. This CDR3 has 12 residues. The CDR3 DNA follows: TGTGCCAGCACACTGCGGGGGGAGACCCAGTACTTC. Protein product: CASTLRGETQYF.